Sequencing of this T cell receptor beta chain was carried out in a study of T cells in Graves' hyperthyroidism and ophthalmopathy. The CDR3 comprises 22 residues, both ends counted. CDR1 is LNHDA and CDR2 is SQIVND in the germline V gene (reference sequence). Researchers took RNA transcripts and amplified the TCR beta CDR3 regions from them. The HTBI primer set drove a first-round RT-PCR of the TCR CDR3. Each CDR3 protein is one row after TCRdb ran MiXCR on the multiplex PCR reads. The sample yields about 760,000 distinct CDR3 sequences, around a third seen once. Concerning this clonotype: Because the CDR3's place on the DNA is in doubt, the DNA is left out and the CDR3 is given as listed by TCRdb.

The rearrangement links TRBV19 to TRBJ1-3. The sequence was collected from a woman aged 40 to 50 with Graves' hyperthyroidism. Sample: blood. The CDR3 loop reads CASSSVGTSSYEQYFGPATIYF.